The 25 T cell receptor beta chains below were found in one sample sequenced in a study of blood T cell repertoires in COVID-19. Using immunoSEQ multiplex PCR, the repertoire was profiled, and TCRdb retains in-frame clones only, with some absent. The profile shows 240,000 or so clones, 70% to 90% of them singletons. Sequencing used peripheral blood. The source of these receptors is a woman in her 30s who had recovered from COVID-19.

The V and J genes are TRBV14 and TRBJ1-1, with D perhaps matching TRBD1 (5 bases). CDR3 length: 13 residues. V was pared by 1 base and J by 5 bases, with 8 bases between. Per the germline V gene, CDR1 is SGHDN and CDR2 is FVKESK. CDR3 coding DNA: TGTGCCAGCAGCCAAGGACGGGGGACTGAAGCTTTCTTT. Encoded protein: CASSQGRGTEAFF.

The CDR3 reads CASSEAVAGAWDTQYF. The CDR3 DNA follows: TGTGCCAGCAGTGAAGCGGTAGCGGGGGCTTGGGATACGCAGTATTTT. This sequence joins TRBV6-1 and TRBJ2-3, with 9 bases aligning to TRBD2. The CDR3 runs 16 residues. Losses at the gene ends were 0 bases for V and 6 bases for J; bases not matched to a gene: 7. The germline V gene encodes CDR1 MNHNS and CDR2 SASEGT.

The chain uses TRBV6-1 and TRBJ2-7; 8 bases fit TRBD1. After removal of 3 bases from V and 6 bases from J, the junction contained 7 bases not matched to a gene. Germline V gives CDR1 MNHNS, CDR2 SASEGT. CDR3 size: 14 residues. This chain's CDR3 is CASSEDRVLVEQYF. The DNA of the CDR3 is TGTGCCAGCAGTGAGGACAGGGTTTTGGTCGAGCAGTACTTC.

The J gene is TRBJ2-3, the V gene TRBV7-9; a possible D gene is TRBD1 (6 bases). CDR1 and CDR2 from the germline V gene are SEHNR and FQNEAQ (reference sequence). Between the trimmed V and J ends, which lost 5 bases and 4 bases, there was a span of 16 bases. This CDR3 spans 15 amino acids. CDR3 residues: CASSRVGQLSDTQYF. CDR3 coding DNA: TGTGCCAGCAGCCGTGTCGGACAGTTGTCAGATACGCAGTATTTT.

The chain has TRBV19 and TRBJ1-1, with D perhaps matching TRBD1 (5 bases). This CDR3 spans 13 amino acids. The germline gives CDR1 LNHDA, CDR2 SQIVND (reference sequence). Trimming shortened V by 6 bases and J by 4 bases, and 12 bases separated the two germline ends. The CDR3 nucleotides read TGTGCCAGTAGCCTACGGGGGGTCACTGAAGCTTTCTTT. Residues: CASSLRGVTEAFF.

This chain joins TRBV6-5 and TRBJ2-3; D not resolved. Trimming took 6 bases from V and 2 from J, leaving 12 bases between them. Germline V lookup: CDR1 MNHEY, CDR2 SVGAGI. The CDR3 is made up of 14 amino acids. CDR3 sequence: CASSPHMNTDTQYF. The CDR3 region has the DNA TGTGCCAGCAGCCCCCACATGAACACAGATACGCAGTATTTT.

V usage is TRBV5-1 and J usage is TRBJ2-5, with TRBD2 matching 16 bases. Germline CDR1 is SGHRS and CDR2 is YFSETQ. Trimming took 0 bases from V and 3 from J; bases not matched to a gene: 8. The CDR3 consists of 19 residues. CDR3 loop: CASSLAPVGTSGGEETQYF. The CDR3 coding sequence is TGCGCCAGCAGCTTGGCCCCGGTGGGGACTAGCGGGGGGGAAGAGACCCAGTACTTC.

This clone was seen once. The V call is TRBV6-5, the J call TRBJ2-1, with 9 bases lining up with TRBD2. J lost 7 bases, V lost 2 bases, and 6 bases had no gene match. This CDR3 contains 15 residues. Germline-derived CDR1 and CDR2 are MNHEY and SVGAGI. CDR3 amino acids: CASSYGGGAPNEQFF. The CDR3, as DNA: TGTGCCAGCAGTTACGGCGGGGGGGCCCCGAATGAGCAGTTCTTC.

The genes are TRBV18 and TRBJ2-3; a possible D gene is TRBD2 (5 bases). The V gene lost 3 bases and the J gene lost 0 bases, with 13 bases spanning the gap. The CDR3 loop spans 16 amino acids. In germline, CDR1 is KGHSH, CDR2 LQKENI. The CDR3 region is CASSPPGTPSTDTQYF. DNA of the CDR3: TGTGCCAGCTCACCTCCGGGAACACCTAGCACAGATACGCAGTATTTT.

The chain recombines TRBV6-5 with TRBJ2-3; TRBD1 aligns across 9 bases. Germline CDR1 and CDR2: MNHEY and SVGAGI. This CDR3 contains 15 residues. Losses at the gene ends were 6 bases for V and 6 bases for J; bases not matched to a gene: 10. The DNA of the CDR3 is TGTGCCAGCAGAGATTGGACAGGGGAACGGGATACGCAGTATTTT. Its protein product is CASRDWTGERDTQYF.

The chain employs TRBV19 and TRBJ1-4, with no clear D. Trimming pared 6 bases from V and 6 bases from J, leaving 8 bases between. Germline CDR1 LNHDA, CDR2 SQIVND (reference sequence). The length of the CDR3 is 12 residues. CDR3 in amino acids: CASSYDHEKLFF. CDR3 coding DNA: TGTGCCAGTAGCTATGATCATGAAAAACTGTTTTTT.

In nucleotides, the CDR3 is TGTGCCAGCAGTCGAAACAGGTTAAGCTCTGGGGCCAACGTCCTGACTTTC. Amino acids: CASSRNRLSSGANVLTF. The genes are TRBV6-6 and TRBJ2-6, with D tentatively TRBD1 (5 bases). Germline CDR1 and CDR2: MNHNY and SVGAGI (reference sequence). The V end lost 5 bases, the J end lost 0 bases, and 14 bases lay between the germline ends. The CDR3 loop spans 17 amino acids.

The rearrangement links TRBV18 to TRBJ2-7; 8 nucleotides agree with TRBD1. V trimming: 6 bases; J trimming: 2 bases; junction bases outside the gene matches: 9. CDR1 and CDR2 from the germline V gene are KGHSH and LQKENI. The CDR3 extends over 15 amino acids. The CDR3 region is CASSPWDRPTYEQYF. The CDR3 nucleotides read TGTGCCAGCTCTCCCTGGGACAGGCCTACCTACGAGCAGTACTTC.

This rearrangement joins TRBV18 to TRBJ1-3, with D perhaps matching TRBD1 (6 bases). The CDR3 has 13 amino acids. Between the trimmed V and J ends, which lost 2 bases and 4 bases, there was a span of 6 bases. From germline, CDR1 is KGHSH and CDR2 LQKENI. The CDR3: CASSPGGGNTIYF. CDR3 bases: TGTGCCAGCTCACCAGGGGGCGGAAACACCATATATTTT.

The chain employs TRBV24-1 and TRBJ2-1; TRBD2 aligns across 8 bases. Germline V gene data show CDR1 as KGHDR and CDR2 as SFDVKD. The CDR3 has 15 residues. J was trimmed by 8 bases and V by 1 base; bases with no gene match: 6. In nucleotides, the CDR3 is TGTGCCACCAGTGATTTTGCGGGGGGCACGGATGAGCAGTTCTTC. Amino acids: CATSDFAGGTDEQFF.

The chain uses TRBV5-6 and TRBJ2-7, with 7 nucleotides matching TRBD1. Germline V CDR1 and CDR2: SGHDT, YYEEEE. The CDR3 spans 14 residues. The V and J ends lost 4 bases and 3 bases, in that order; junction bases with no gene match: 7. The CDR3 spells CASSLGTEYYEQYF. DNA of the CDR3: TGTGCCAGCAGCCTAGGGACAGAATACTACGAGCAGTACTTC.

The chain carries TRBV5-1 and TRBJ1-3; D not certain. CDR1 and CDR2 from the germline V gene are SGHRS and YFSETQ. There are 15 residues in the CDR3. V shed 0 bases and J shed 0 bases, with 7 bases lying between them. The DNA of the CDR3 is TGCGCCAGCAGCTTGGCTTCAGACTCTGGAAACACCATATATTTT. Amino acid sequence: CASSLASDSGNTIYF.

J is TRBJ1-2 and V is TRBV2; D unclear. Trimming removed 6 bases from V and 4 bases from J, with 15 bases in between. In germline, CDR1 is SNHLY, CDR2 FYNNEI. There are 14 residues in the CDR3. CDR3 residues: CASSYAREGYGYTF. In nucleotides, the CDR3 is TGTGCCAGCAGCTATGCCCGGGAGGGCTATGGCTACACCTTC.

The rearrangement links TRBV7-3 to TRBJ1-1; D unclear. The CDR3 totals 13 residues. Germline V lookup: CDR1 SGHTA, CDR2 FQGTGA. Trimming pared 2 bases from V and 0 bases from J, leaving 4 bases between. The CDR3 bases are TGTGCCAGCAGCTTACTTATGAACACTGAAGCTTTCTTT. It yields the protein CASSLLMNTEAFF.

This sequence joins TRBV2 and TRBJ1-1, with D perhaps TRBD1 (5 bases). Trimming pared 3 bases from V and 10 bases from J, leaving 18 bases between. The CDR3 spans 14 residues. CDR1 is SNHLY and CDR2 is FYNNEI in the germline V gene. The CDR3 DNA is TGTGCCAGCAGTGAGTACGTCGGGGGACCGGGAGCTTTCTTT. Translating it yields CASSEYVGGPGAFF.

The table lists this clone with a few counts. The CDR3 sequence: CASSSGGATGELFF. In DNA form, the CDR3 reads TGTGCCAGCAGTAGCGGGGGGGCCACCGGGGAGCTGTTTTTT. This chain joins TRBV6-2 or TRBV6-3 and TRBJ2-2, with 10 bases matching TRBD2. Trimming cost V 5 bases and J 4 bases; bases outside gene matches: 1. The CDR3 consists of 14 residues. CDR1 is MNHEY and CDR2 is SVGEGT in the germline V gene.

The DNA of the CDR3 is TGCGCCAGCAGCCATGGGACCGGGGGGAGTAATTCACCCCTCCACTTT. Protein product: CASSHGTGGSNSPLHF. The chain carries TRBV5-1 and TRBJ1-6; weak D call: TRBD1 (5 bases). Germline lookup yields CDR1 SGHRS and CDR2 YFSETQ. The V end lost 4 bases, the J end lost 6 bases, and 17 bases lay between the germline ends. This CDR3 region has 16 residues.

This rearrangement joins TRBV7-3 to TRBJ1-4; tentatively, D is TRBD1 (6 bases). Germline V gene data show CDR1 as SGHTA and CDR2 as FQGTGA. This CDR3 region has 17 residues. V was pared by 5 bases and J by 0 bases, with 16 bases between. CDR3 DNA sequence: TGTGCCAGCAGCCGACAGAGGGGGGGAGCAACTAATGAAAAACTGTTTTTT. It is translated as CASSRQRGGATNEKLFF.

The chain has TRBV5-6 and TRBJ1-5; 8 nucleotides line up with TRBD1. Germline CDR1 is SGHDT and CDR2 is YYEEEE. The CDR3 length is 17 residues. V lost 2 bases, J lost 4 bases, and 11 bases stayed unmatched. The chain's CDR3 is CASSFYLGTGKNQPQHF. The CDR3 nucleotides read TGTGCCAGCAGCTTTTATTTGGGGACAGGCAAAAATCAGCCCCAGCATTTT.

The gene calls are TRBV27 and TRBJ1-2; a possible D gene is TRBD1 (6 bases). The ends were cut back, 5 bases at V and 3 bases at J, with 19 bases in the middle. CDR1 and CDR2 (germline): MNHEY, SMNVEV (reference sequence). This CDR3 has 16 amino acids. The DNA of the CDR3 is TGTGCCAGCAGTAGGAGGGGGAGGGCAGGGGACTATGGCTACACCTTC. Its translation is CASSRRGRAGDYGYTF.